The T cell receptor beta chain under discussion was sequenced for a study of blood T cell repertoires in COVID-19. Study summary: The United States, Italy and Spain supplied acute and convalescent COVID-19 samples.

Using immunoSEQ multiplex PCR, the repertoire was profiled, and TCRdb retains in-frame clones only, with some absent. The data contain around 120,000 clones, 65% to 80% of them singletons. Trimming stripped 6 bases from V and 3 bases from J, with 17 bases between. Germline V gives CDR1 MGHRA, CDR2 YSYEKL. The length of the CDR3 is 15 residues. The TCR comes from a human donor with acute or convalescent COVID-19. The donor label of this sample is uncertain. The source material was peripheral blood. V and J are TRBV4-1 and TRBJ1-2, with D perhaps TRBD1 (5 bases). The CDR3 sequence: CASRLNPGEDYGYTF. Here the CDR3 DNA reads TGCGCCAGCAGACTAAACCCGGGGGAGGACTATGGCTACACCTTC.